Each of the 28 T cell receptor beta chains below was sequenced from the same sample in a study of T cells in Graves' hyperthyroidism and ophthalmopathy. TCR beta CDR3 region amplification was performed from RNA transcripts. HTBI primers were employed in a first-round RT-PCR of the TCR CDR3. TCRdb itself ran the multiplex PCR reads through MiXCR, one entry per CDR3 protein. The repertoire consists of some 620,000 distinct CDR3 sequences, with around 15% occurring once and the leading ten covering over 3.5%. The specimen sequenced was blood. These receptor sequences come from a woman in her 30s with Graves' hyperthyroidism.

The V call is TRBV4-3, the J call TRBJ2-7; 10 bases line up with TRBD1. This CDR3 contains 15 residues. Unmatched junction bases numbered 4, after V lost 1 base and J lost 4 bases. Germline V gene lookup returns CDR1 LGHNA and CDR2 YSLEER. This CDR3 is CASSQGTGGRYEQYF. The CDR3 region has the DNA TGCGCCAGCAGCCAAGGGACAGGGGGGAGGTACGAGCAGTACTTC.

This CDR3 reads CASSTTGGYGYTF. In nucleotides, the CDR3 is TGTGCCAGCAGCACGACTGGGGGCTATGGCTACACCTTC. The chain uses TRBV3-1 and TRBJ1-2; maybe TRBD1 (5 bases). This CDR3 contains 13 residues. V gave up 5 bases and J gave up 4 bases, with 11 bases separating them. CDR1 is LGHDT and CDR2 is YNNKEL in the germline V gene (reference sequence).

This chain connects TRBV12-3 or TRBV12-4 to TRBJ2-5, with TRBD2 matching 12 bases. The CDR3 runs 16 residues. Trimming removed 5 bases from V and 2 bases from J; junction bases left unmatched: 6. CDR3 sequence reads: CASSPQTSGSQETQYF. The CDR3 DNA is TGTGCCAGCAGTCCTCAGACTAGCGGGAGTCAAGAGACCCAGTACTTC.

This clonotype occurred many times. CDR3 nucleotides: TGTGCCAGCAGAGACAGGTCCTTGGGGGATACGCAGTATTTT. Translated, it gives CASRDRSLGDTQYF. The chain carries TRBV28 and TRBJ2-3; a weak D match, TRBD1 (6 bases). Germline loops: CDR1 MDHEN, CDR2 SYDVKM. The CDR3 loop spans 14 amino acids. V lost 6 bases, J lost 6 bases, and 16 bases lay in between.

This clonotype was seen many times. A junction end diverges from the germline sequence, so it may reflect a read error. V usage is TRBV6-1 and J usage is TRBJ2-2, with 7 bases identical to TRBD2. The CDR3 consists of 16 residues. Germline V gene sequence: CDR1 MNHNS, CDR2 SASEGT. CDR3 DNA: TGTGCCAGCAGTAAAGCGGGACTCACGAACACCGGGGAGCTGTTTTTT. This gives the protein CASSKAGLTNTGELFF.

V and J are TRBV28 and TRBJ2-7; D may be TRBD1 or TRBD2 (5 bases each). Germline assignment: CDR1 MDHEN and CDR2 SYDVKM. V gave up 5 bases and J gave up 2 bases, with 13 bases separating them. The CDR3 is 14 amino acids. In DNA form, the CDR3 reads TGTGCCAGCAGTGCCGGGGTGGGGGCCTACGAGCAGTACTTC. It translates to CASSAGVGAYEQYF.

This clonotype was counted between two and nine times. This sequence joins TRBV18 and TRBJ2-1; 10 nucleotides align to TRBD2. This CDR3 comprises 16 residues. Trimming at V came to 3 bases and at J to 6 bases, leaving 8 bases not matched to a gene. CDR1 and CDR2 (germline): KGHSH, LQKENI. The CDR3 protein is CASSPTTSGTLNEQFF. CDR3 DNA sequence: TGTGCCAGCTCACCTACTACTAGCGGGACCCTCAATGAGCAGTTCTTC.

This clonotype was counted ten times or more. This rearrangement joins TRBV28 to TRBJ1-2; 9 bases map to TRBD1. In germline, CDR1 is MDHEN, CDR2 SYDVKM. V lost 10 bases, J lost 4 bases, and 10 bases stayed unmatched. The CDR3 is 14 residues long. The CDR3 region has the DNA TGTGCCACGAATCTCCCGGGACAGGGCTATGGCTACACCTTC. Its protein is CATNLPGQGYGYTF.

V gene TRBV28 combines with J gene TRBJ2-3; TRBD2 matches 12 bases. Germline values: CDR1 MDHEN, CDR2 SYDVKM. Trimming at V came to 10 bases and at J to 6 bases, leaving 17 bases not matched to a gene. The CDR3 contains 17 residues. The CDR3 nucleotides read TGTGCCAACCAGCCGGGGCTAGCGGGAGGGCTTGTGGATACGCAGTATTTT. Protein sequence: CANQPGLAGGLVDTQYF.

The rearrangement joins TRBV5-6 to TRBJ2-2, with D hard to call. Per germline, CDR1 SGHDT and CDR2 YYEEEE. CDR3 length equals 16 residues. The ends were cut back, 0 bases at V and 7 bases at J, with 16 bases in the middle. CDR3 coding DNA: TGTGCCAGCAGCTTGGATTTGAGTCGGTCGTTCGGGGAGCTGTTTTTT. It is translated as CASSLDLSRSFGELFF.

Concerning this clonotype: A read error may explain this, as a much larger clone is one base away. The genes are TRBV6-2 or TRBV6-3 and TRBJ2-7; D not resolved. Germline lookup yields CDR1 MNHEY and CDR2 SVGEGT. V shed 5 bases and J shed 5 bases, with 7 bases lying between them. The CDR3 covers 11 residues. The CDR3 DNA is TGTGCCAGCAGTGCCTTCGACGAGCAGTACTTC. Its translation is CASSAFDEQYF.

V usage is TRBV24-1 and J usage is TRBJ2-1; 9 bases map to TRBD2. V gave up 1 base and J gave up 10 bases; unmatched junction bases: 10. The germline CDR1 and CDR2 sequences are KGHDR and SFDVKD. The CDR3 spans 16 residues. CDR3 region: CATSDLNRQAGGEQFF. DNA for the CDR3: TGTGCCACCAGTGATTTAAACCGACAGGCGGGGGGGGAGCAGTTCTTC.

At least ten counts were recorded for this clonotype. The CDR3 loop reads CASSSTWGGGTEAFF. CDR3 bases: TGTGCCAGCTCATCGACCTGGGGAGGAGGCACTGAAGCTTTCTTT. The chain employs TRBV18 and TRBJ1-1; D not certain. Germline CDR1 is KGHSH and CDR2 is LQKENI. V lost 5 bases and J lost 4, with 17 bases in between. This CDR3 comprises 15 residues. The variable domain in full, completed from reference TRBV18 and TRBJ1-1, reads NAGVMQNPRHLVRRRGQEARLRCSPMKGHSHVYWYRQLPEEGLKFMVYLQKENIIDESGMPKERFSAEFPKEGPSILRIQQVVRGDSAAYFCASSSTWGGGTEAFFGQGTRLTVV.

This clonotype was detected only a few times. The V and J genes are TRBV4-1 and TRBJ2-3, with D perhaps matching TRBD2 (6 bases). Germline-derived CDR1 and CDR2 are MGHRA and YSYEKL. This CDR3 has 16 amino acids. Trimming left V 4 bases short and J 0 bases short, with 14 bases between. The CDR3 reads CASSPLLSGSTDTQYF. The CDR3 nucleotides are TGCGCCAGCAGCCCCCTACTTAGCGGTAGCACAGATACGCAGTATTTT.

This clonotype was recorded many times. The chain employs TRBV20-1 and TRBJ2-7; tentative D call: TRBD1 (6 bases). This CDR3 contains 15 residues. Trimming shortened V by 1 base and J by 0 bases, and 13 bases separated the two germline ends. The germline CDR1 and CDR2 sequences are DFQATT and SNEGSKA (reference sequence). The CDR3 DNA sequence: TGCAGTGCTAGAGGGGCCGGACAGAGCTCCTACGAGCAGTACTTC. Translation gives CSARGAGQSSYEQYF.

There are many counts of this clonotype. The chain links TRBV30 to TRBJ2-3; tentative D call: TRBD2 (5 bases). CDR3 length: 14 residues. The V end lost 1 base, the J end lost 7 bases, and 15 bases lay between the germline ends. Germline assignment: CDR1 GTSNPN and CDR2 SVGIG (reference sequence). The CDR3 sequence is CAWSETSKTYTQYF. The CDR3 bases are TGTGCCTGGAGTGAAACTAGTAAAACATATACGCAGTATTTT.

The rearrangement links TRBV6-4 to TRBJ2-1; 9 bases agree with TRBD1. The germline CDR1 and CDR2 sequences are MRHNA and SNTAGT. With V trimmed by 2 bases and J by 6 bases, 5 bases remained unmatched. The CDR3 spans 15 residues. DNA for the CDR3: TGTGCCAGCAGTGACCCCGGGACAGGGATCAATGAGCAGTTCTTC. Its translation: CASSDPGTGINEQFF.

The table lists this clonotype with a few counts. The V gene is TRBV5-8, the J gene TRBJ2-7, with TRBD1 identical over 8 bases. V was clipped by 2 bases and J by 2 bases; unmatched bases: 6. CDR3 length: 15 residues. Germline CDR1 is SGHTS and CDR2 is YDEGEE. The CDR3 sequence is CASSFMDRETYEQYF. CDR3 sequence (DNA): TGTGCCAGCAGCTTCATGGACAGGGAGACCTACGAGCAGTACTTC.

In this sample, this clonotype turned up many times. This chain joins TRBV28 and TRBJ1-2; no firm D call. This CDR3 has 13 amino acids. The germline gives CDR1 MDHEN, CDR2 SYDVKM. Deletions cut 5 bases from V and 8 bases from J, with 15 bases between. CDR3 DNA sequence: TGTGCCAGCAGTCTAGGTTCTCTGAGGGGCTACACCTTC. As protein: CASSLGSLRGYTF.

There are many counts of this clonotype. The V gene is TRBV3-1, the J gene TRBJ2-7; 10 bases line up with TRBD2. The V gene's germline CDR1 is LGHDT and CDR2 YNNKEL (reference sequence). The CDR3 is 14 amino acids. V lost 4 bases, J lost 6 bases, and 6 bases stayed unmatched. The CDR3 loop is CASSRLAGVSEQYF. The CDR3 DNA sequence: TGTGCCAGCAGCCGTCTAGCGGGAGTAAGCGAGCAGTACTTC.

This clonotype was detected many times. One junction end disagrees with the germline gene, perhaps due to a read error. Written as DNA, the CDR3 is TGTGCCAGCAGTCCTCCAGCGGTCCCCCGGTCCATCTTC. Residues: CASSPPAVPRSIF. The genes are TRBV28 and TRBJ2-1, with D perhaps matching TRBD2 (5 bases). The CDR3 contains 13 residues. Germline loops: CDR1 MDHEN, CDR2 SYDVKM.

This clonotype has a single count. This may arise from a read error, as a much more abundant clone is one base away. This sequence joins TRBV6-2 or TRBV6-3 and TRBJ2-2; D is perhaps TRBD1 (6 bases). The CDR3 totals 14 residues. V dropped 6 bases and J dropped 6 bases, with 14 bases sitting between them. CDR1 MNHEY and CDR2 SVGEGT come from the germline V gene. CDR3 sequence: CASSGTGTSGELFF. The DNA of the CDR3 is TGTGCCAGCAGCGGTACAGGGACCTCCGGGGAGCTGTTTTTT.

This clonotype was recorded many times. This chain links TRBV9 with TRBJ2-3; 11 bases map to TRBD2. From germline, CDR1 is SGDLS and CDR2 YYNGEE. After removal of 0 bases from V and 3 bases from J, the junction contained 0 bases not matched to a gene. The CDR3 runs 15 residues. The CDR3 is CASSVGTSGTDTQYF. CDR3 in DNA: TGTGCCAGCAGCGTAGGGACTAGCGGGACAGATACGCAGTATTTT.

The chain links TRBV7-9 to TRBJ1-2; D is unclear. V was pared by 3 bases and J by 0 bases, with 17 bases between. Germline V CDR1 and CDR2: SEHNR, FQNEAQ (reference sequence). The CDR3 sequence is 17 residues long. The CDR3: CASSLLLLTLSNYGYTF. The CDR3 nucleotides are TGTGCCAGCAGCTTGCTGCTCCTTACCCTCTCTAACTATGGCTACACCTTC.

This clonotype has at least ten counts. The CDR3 DNA sequence: TGTGCCAGCAGTTCCGCGTACAGGGATTCACCCCTCCACTTT. It translates to CASSSAYRDSPLHF. V usage is TRBV6-1 and J usage is TRBJ1-6; tentative D call: TRBD1 (6 bases). Trimming pared 5 bases from V and 8 bases from J, leaving 13 bases between. The CDR3 contains 14 residues. CDR1 is MNHNS, CDR2 SASEGT, per germline.

The CDR3 region is CASSLVQGSPPETQYF. CDR3 nucleotide sequence: TGTGCCAGCAGTTTGGTGCAGGGATCGCCTCCAGAGACCCAGTACTTC. The chain combines TRBV28 with TRBJ2-5; D is perhaps TRBD1 (5 bases). V lost 3 bases and J lost 4, with 18 bases in between. The CDR3 is 16 residues long. Germline-derived CDR1 and CDR2 are MDHEN and SYDVKM.

The chain carries TRBV3-1 and TRBJ1-3; TRBD1 might be the D (5 bases). V lost 1 base and J lost 3, with 13 bases in between. The V gene's germline CDR1 is LGHDT and CDR2 YNNKEL (reference sequence). CDR3 length: 16 amino acids. For the CDR3, the DNA is TGTGCCAGCAGCCAAGTAGAAAGGGGTCGTGGAAACACCATATATTTT. Amino acids: CASSQVERGRGNTIYF.

The V and J genes are TRBV19 and TRBJ1-5; 11 positions match TRBD1. In germline, CDR1 is LNHDA, CDR2 SQIVND (reference sequence). Unmatched junction bases numbered 9, after V lost 3 bases and J lost 8 bases. This CDR3 region has 16 residues. Here the CDR3 reads CASSILGQGATEPQHF. The DNA for the CDR3 is TGTGCCAGTAGTATTTTAGGACAGGGGGCGACGGAGCCCCAGCATTTT.